What follows are 6 T cell receptor beta chains derived from one specimen sequenced in a study of tumor-infiltrating lymphocytes in localized non-small cell lung cancer. The method was immunoSEQ multiplex PCR; TCRdb's version includes in-frame clones alone and lacks a portion of them. The table includes 15,000 to 20,000 clones, 55% to 80% detected once. The sample consisted of lung tumor tissue. These receptors originate from a human donor with non-small cell lung cancer.

There are a few counts of this clone. The chain combines TRBV4-1 with TRBJ1-6, with D perhaps matching TRBD1 (6 bases). The CDR3 has 14 amino acids. The germline V gene encodes CDR1 MGHRA and CDR2 YSYEKL. Trimming shortened V by 0 bases and J by 7 bases, and 7 bases separated the two germline ends. The CDR3 DNA is TGCGCCAGCAGCCAAGATACAGGGAATTCACCCCTCCACTTT. This codes for CASSQDTGNSPLHF.

The chain combines TRBV9 with TRBJ1-2; 9 nucleotides align to TRBD1. The CDR3 is 13 residues long. Germline assignment: CDR1 SGDLS and CDR2 YYNGEE. V was clipped by 0 bases and J by 8 bases; unmatched bases: 2. The CDR3 is CASSVGQGEGYTF. CDR3 DNA sequence: TGTGCCAGCAGCGTAGGACAGGGGGAGGGCTACACCTTC.

The gene calls are TRBV28 and TRBJ2-2, with D possibly matching TRBD2 (6 bases). CDR1 MDHEN and CDR2 SYDVKM come from the germline V gene. CDR3 length: 16 residues. Trimming took off 7 bases at V and 0 bases at J, with 15 bases between the two ends. CDR3 residues: CASTPAGTANTGELFF. In DNA, the CDR3 is TGTGCCAGCACCCCTGCCGGGACTGCGAACACCGGGGAGCTGTTTTTT.

The rearrangement joins TRBV2 to TRBJ2-1; D is perhaps TRBD1 (5 bases). This CDR3 is built from 15 residues. Trimming took 1 base from V and 2 from J, leaving 9 bases between them. Germline V gene lookup returns CDR1 SNHLY and CDR2 FYNNEI. CDR3 nucleotides: TGTGCCAGCAGTGAAGAGGGGCAGACCTACAATGAGCAGTTCTTC. The encoded protein is CASSEEGQTYNEQFF.

This clone showed up just once. The chain combines TRBV6-1 with TRBJ2-5; TRBD1 agrees at 10 bases. The ends lost 4 bases at V and 3 bases at J; junction bases unmatched: 8. Germline CDR1 MNHNS, CDR2 SASEGT. CDR3 length equals 16 residues. CDR3 protein: CASSATSGTGEETQYF. The CDR3 DNA is TGTGCCAGCAGTGCCACTTCCGGGACAGGGGAAGAGACCCAGTACTTC.

In regard to this clone: This CDR3 is also generated by other DNA sequences in the sample. The genes are TRBV11-2 and TRBJ2-7; 8 bases fit TRBD1. Germline loops: CDR1 SGHAT, CDR2 FQNNGV. The length of the CDR3 is 13 residues. V gave up 3 bases and J gave up 7 bases; unmatched junction bases: 5. Written as DNA, the CDR3 is TGTGCCAGCAGCTTCGGACAGGGCGGAGAGCAGTACTTC. Its translation: CASSFGQGGEQYF.